A selection of T cell receptor beta chains follows, all from one sample in a study of blood T cell repertoires in COVID-19. The table came from immunoSEQ multiplex PCR; TCRdb's copy has only in-frame clones and leaves some out. The repertoire includes about 310,000 clones, about 85% of them detected once, and 1.5% to 2% sits in the top ten. Sequencing was carried out using PBMCs or T cells enriched from blood (not recorded which). These receptors were collected from a woman in her twenties or thirties who had been exposed to COVID-19. Both conserved end residues are part of each CDR3. D genes are given only for firm matches. The size field is filled for only some rows; it gives once, few, many or a size class.

j_call clone_size d_call v_call cdr3_aa cdr3_nt
TRBJ2-3 . . TRBV29-1 CSVRSQGTDTQYF TGCAGCGTTCGATCTCAGGGTACAGATACGCAGTATTTT
TRBJ1-6 . TRBD1 TRBV7-3 CASSLTGYTGSSSPLHF TGTGCCAGCAGCTTGACAGGGTATACGGGTAGTAGTTCACCCCTCCACTTT
TRBJ1-6 . . TRBV3-1/TRBV3-2 CASSPQLTTRGVMSPLHF TGTGCCAGCAGCCCCCAATTAACTACCAGGGGCGTTATGTCACCCCTCCACTTT
TRBJ2-3 . TRBD2 TRBV5-1 CASSLVRGGSTDTQYF TGCGCCAGCAGCTTGGTACGCGGGGGTAGCACAGATACGCAGTATTTT
TRBJ2-4 . . TRBV12-3/TRBV12-4 CASSPHDRNIQYF TGTGCCAGCAGCCCTCACGATCGGAACATTCAGTACTTC
TRBJ1-3 . . TRBV27 CASSPQSQGTGNTIYF TGTGCCAGCAGTCCGCAATCACAGGGTACTGGAAACACCATATATTTT
TRBJ2-1 . TRBD1 TRBV4-3 CASSQDRTGGIEQFF TGCGCCAGCAGCCAAGATCGTACAGGGGGCATTGAGCAGTTCTTC
TRBJ1-6 . . TRBV28 CASSPQTGSSYNSPLHF TGTGCCAGCAGTCCTCAAACGGGAAGCTCCTATAATTCACCCCTCCACTTT
TRBJ2-1 . . TRBV7-3 CASSKVGTGAYNEQFF TGTGCCAGCAGCAAAGTGGGGACTGGCGCCTACAATGAGCAGTTCTTC
TRBJ2-5 . TRBD2 TRBV11-3 CASSRSSGSQETQYF TGTGCCAGCAGCCGTTCTAGCGGGAGCCAAGAGACCCAGTACTTC
TRBJ1-5 once . TRBV4-1 CASSQDRQGDRPQHF TGCGCCAGCAGCCAAGATCGCCAGGGCGATCGGCCCCAGCATTTT
TRBJ2-2 few . TRBV21-1 CASSKSVTSGRKDGELFF TGTGCCAGCAGCAAAAGCGTCACTAGCGGGAGGAAGGACGGGGAGCTGTTTTTT
TRBJ1-1 . . TRBV28 CASSSGDTEAFF TGTGCCAGCAGCTCAGGGGACACTGAAGCTTTCTTT
TRBJ2-7 . TRBD2 TRBV4-1 CASSQDLLAGASYEQYF TGCGCCAGCAGCCAAGATCTACTAGCGGGGGCCTCCTACGAGCAGTACTTC
TRBJ2-3 . . TRBV28 CASNDRSTDTQYF TGTGCCAGTAACGACAGGTCCACAGATACGCAGTATTTT
TRBJ2-7 . . TRBV20-1 CSARSEYEQYF TGCAGTGCTAGATCAGAATACGAGCAGTACTTC
TRBJ2-6 once . TRBV19 CATSAAGSGANVLTF TGTGCCACCTCTGCGGCGGGGTCTGGGGCCAACGTCCTGACTTTC
TRBJ1-1 . TRBD1 TRBV6-5 CASSSTGGAEAFF TGTGCCAGCAGTTCAACAGGGGGGGCTGAAGCTTTCTTT
TRBJ2-3 . . TRBV7-9 CASSLLFIDTQYF TGTGCCAGCAGCTTGCTATTCATAGATACGCAGTATTTT
TRBJ1-2 . . TRBV5-6 CASSLVGGQRYGYTF TGTGCCAGCAGCTTGGTAGGCGGGCAGCGCTATGGCTACACCTTC
TRBJ2-1 . . TRBV5-1 CASSLATGFSEQFF TGCGCCAGCAGCTTGGCAACAGGATTCAGTGAGCAGTTCTTC
TRBJ1-6 . . TRBV27 CASSLSHPRDSPLHF TGTGCCAGCAGTTTATCGCATCCCAGGGATTCACCCCTCCACTTT
TRBJ2-1 . . TRBV10-1 CASSESWSGEQFF TGCGCCAGCAGTGAGTCTTGGAGTGGTGAGCAGTTCTTC
TRBJ2-7 . . TRBV28 CASSLAQVRAGQYF TGTGCCAGCAGTTTAGCACAGGTCAGGGCCGGGCAGTACTTC